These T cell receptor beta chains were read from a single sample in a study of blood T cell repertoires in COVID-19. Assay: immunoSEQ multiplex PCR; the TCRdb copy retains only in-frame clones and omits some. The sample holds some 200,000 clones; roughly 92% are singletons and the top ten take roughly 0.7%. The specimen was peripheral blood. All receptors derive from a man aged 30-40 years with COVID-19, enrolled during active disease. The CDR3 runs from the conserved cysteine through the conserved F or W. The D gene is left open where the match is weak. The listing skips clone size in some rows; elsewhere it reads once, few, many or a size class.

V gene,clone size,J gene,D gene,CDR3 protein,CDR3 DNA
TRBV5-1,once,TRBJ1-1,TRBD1,CASSLEQGGTEAFF,TGCGCCAGCAGCTTGGAACAGGGGGGCACTGAAGCTTTCTTT
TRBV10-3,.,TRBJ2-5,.,CAISSTPGKETQYF,TGTGCCATCAGTTCCACCCCAGGGAAGGAGACCCAGTACTTC
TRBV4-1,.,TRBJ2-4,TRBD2,CASSPPLAGSSKNIQYF,TGCGCCAGCAGCCCGCCACTAGCGGGGAGTTCAAAAAACATTCAGTACTTC
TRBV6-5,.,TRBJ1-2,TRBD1,CASSYTNTGGYGYTF,TGTGCCAGCAGTTACACGAACACAGGGGGCTATGGCTACACCTTC
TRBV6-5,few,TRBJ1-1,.,CASSYSRAPQNTEAFF,TGTGCCAGCAGTTACAGCAGGGCACCCCAGAACACTGAAGCTTTCTTT
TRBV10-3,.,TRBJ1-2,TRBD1,CAISETGGEDYGYTF,TGTGCCATCAGTGAAACAGGGGGTGAGGACTATGGCTACACCTTC
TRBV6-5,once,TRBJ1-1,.,CAIVVGGEAFF,TGTGCCATCGTGGTAGGGGGTGAAGCTTTCTTT
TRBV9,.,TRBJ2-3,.,CASSVGLSTDTQYF,TGTGCCAGCAGCGTGGGCTTAAGCACAGATACGCAGTATTTT
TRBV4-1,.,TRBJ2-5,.,CASSPRSTQETQYF,TGCGCCAGCAGCCCCCGCTCGACACAAGAGACCCAGTACTTC
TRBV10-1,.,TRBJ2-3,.,CASSGASVHTQYF,TGCGCCAGCAGTGGGGCTAGCGTACATACGCAGTATTTT
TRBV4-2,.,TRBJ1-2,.,CASSQYRAFYGYTF,TGTGCCAGCAGCCAGTACAGGGCCTTCTATGGCTACACCTTC
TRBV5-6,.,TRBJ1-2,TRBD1,CASSLPGTGLNYGYTF,TGTGCCAGCAGCTTACCCGGGACAGGACTGAACTATGGCTACACCTTC
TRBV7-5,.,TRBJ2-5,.,CVRSLAFYQETQYF,TGTGTCAGAAGCTTAGCCTTCTACCAAGAGACCCAGTACTTC
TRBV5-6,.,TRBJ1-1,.,CASSPGLRVTEAFF,TGTGCCAGCAGCCCGGGACTTAGGGTCACTGAAGCTTTCTTT
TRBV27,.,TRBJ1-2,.,CASSFRGGPYGYTF,TGTGCCAGCAGTTTTAGGGGGGGCCCCTATGGCTACACCTTC
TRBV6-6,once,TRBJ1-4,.,CASSYEVRKLFF,TGTGCCAGCAGTTACGAGGTCCGAAAACTGTTTTTT
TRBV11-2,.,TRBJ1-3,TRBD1,CASSVYRGATGNTIYF,TGTGCCAGCAGCGTCTACAGGGGGGCAACAGGAAACACCATATATTTT
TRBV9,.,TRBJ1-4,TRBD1,CASSVGQGNEKLFF,TGTGCCAGCAGCGTCGGACAGGGGAATGAAAAACTGTTTTTT
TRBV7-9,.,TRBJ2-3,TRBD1,CASRPPTDRADTDTQYF,TGTGCCAGCAGACCTCCAACGGACAGGGCGGATACAGATACGCAGTATTTT
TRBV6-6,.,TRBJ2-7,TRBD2,CASSRPGLAGGRSYEQYF,TGTGCCAGCAGTCGTCCGGGACTAGCGGGGGGGCGGTCCTACGAGCAGTACTTC
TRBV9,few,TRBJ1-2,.,CASSNLQRGTVYGYTF,TGTGCCAGCAGCAACCTCCAAAGGGGCACGGTTTATGGCTACACCTTC
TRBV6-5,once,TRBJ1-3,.,CASRTRYSGNTIYF,TGTGCCAGCAGAACTAGGTACTCTGGAAACACCATATATTTT
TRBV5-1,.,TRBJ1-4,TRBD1,CASRPGQAELEEKLFF,TGCGCCAGCAGGCCGGGACAGGCAGAATTAGAGGAAAAACTGTTTTTT
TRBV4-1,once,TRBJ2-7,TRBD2,CASSQGLAGTYEQYF,TGCGCCAGCAGCCAAGGACTAGCGGGGACCTACGAGCAGTACTTC
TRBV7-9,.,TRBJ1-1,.,CASSLERWLEGPGEAFF,TGTGCCAGCAGCTTAGAGAGATGGCTGGAGGGACCCGGTGAAGCTTTCTTT
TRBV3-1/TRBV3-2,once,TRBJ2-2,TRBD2,CASSQGLAGGTNTGELFF,TGTGCCAGCAGCCAAGGATTAGCGGGGGGGACCAACACCGGGGAGCTGTTTTTT
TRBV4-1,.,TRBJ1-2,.,CASSQPDRANYGYTF,TGCGCCAGCAGCCAACCCGACAGAGCTAACTATGGCTACACCTTC
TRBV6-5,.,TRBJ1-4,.,CASSLNRAGEKLFF,TGTGCCAGCAGCCTAAACAGGGCCGGTGAAAAACTGTTTTTT
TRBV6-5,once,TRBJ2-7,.,CASSPRAGSYEQYF,TGTGCCAGCAGCCCCCGAGCAGGATCCTACGAGCAGTACTTC
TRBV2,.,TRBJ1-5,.,CASARTAYYQPQHF,TGTGCCAGCGCAAGGACAGCTTACTATCAGCCCCAGCATTTT
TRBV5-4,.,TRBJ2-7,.,CASGRGTYEQYF,TGTGCCAGCGGGAGGGGGACCTACGAGCAGTACTTC
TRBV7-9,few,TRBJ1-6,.,CASSLDPDNSPLHF,TGTGCCAGCAGCTTAGATCCAGATAATTCACCCCTCCACTTT
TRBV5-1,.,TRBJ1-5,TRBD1,CASSAGTDQPQHF,TGCGCCAGCAGCGCGGGGACAGATCAGCCCCAGCATTTT
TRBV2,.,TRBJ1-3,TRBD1,CASTPNRGPVLYSGNTIYF,TGTGCCAGCACGCCTAACAGGGGGCCGGTTCTTTACTCTGGAAACACCATATATTTT
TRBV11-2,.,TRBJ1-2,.,CASSSGRGFGYTF,TGTGCCAGCAGCTCAGGACGGGGTTTCGGCTACACCTTC
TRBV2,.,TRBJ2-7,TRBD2,CASREEPLSYEQYF,TGTGCCAGCCGGGAGGAGCCGCTCTCCTACGAGCAGTACTTC
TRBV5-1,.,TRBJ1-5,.,CASSFGPQEYSNQPQHF,TGCGCCAGCAGCTTTGGACCACAGGAGTATAGCAATCAGCCCCAGCATTTT
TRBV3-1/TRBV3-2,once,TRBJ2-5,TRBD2,CASSQAAGGWETQYF,TGTGCCAGCAGCCAAGCAGCGGGGGGCTGGGAGACCCAGTACTTC
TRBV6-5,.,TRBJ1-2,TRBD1,CATNRGRGEGYTF,TGTGCCACCAACAGGGGGCGAGGGGAGGGCTACACCTTC
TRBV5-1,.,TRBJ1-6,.,CASSGGPGFGNSPLHF,TGCGCCAGCAGCGGCGGGCCCGGTTTTGGGAATTCACCCCTCCACTTT
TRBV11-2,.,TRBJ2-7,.,CASSLEGTGTGYEQYF,TGTGCCAGCAGCTTAGAAGGGACCGGGACTGGTTACGAGCAGTACTTC
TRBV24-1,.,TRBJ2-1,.,CATSDRTSNNEQFF,TGTGCCACCAGTGATCGTACTAGCAACAATGAGCAGTTCTTC
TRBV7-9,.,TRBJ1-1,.,CASSLYRDVTEAFF,TGTGCCAGCAGCTTATACAGGGACGTTACTGAAGCTTTCTTT
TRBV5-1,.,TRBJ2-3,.,CASSSREVNTDTQYF,TGCGCCAGCAGCTCTAGGGAGGTGAACACAGATACGCAGTATTTT
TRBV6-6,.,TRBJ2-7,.,CASSNREYEQYF,TGTGCCAGCAGCAACAGGGAGTACGAGCAGTACTTC
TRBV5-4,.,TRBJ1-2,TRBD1,CASSSRYRGQNYGYTF,TGTGCCAGCAGCTCTCGCTACAGGGGGCAAAACTATGGCTACACCTTC
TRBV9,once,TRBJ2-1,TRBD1,CASSVGAGGNEQFF,TGTGCCAGCAGCGTAGGGGCAGGGGGCAATGAGCAGTTCTTC
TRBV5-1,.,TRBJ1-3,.,CASSKHGQTSSGNTIYF,TGCGCCAGCAGCAAACATGGACAGACGAGCTCTGGAAACACCATATATTTT
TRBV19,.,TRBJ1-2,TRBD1,CASSPQTGGGRYGYTF,TGTGCCAGTAGCCCCCAAACAGGGGGAGGAAGGTATGGCTACACCTTC
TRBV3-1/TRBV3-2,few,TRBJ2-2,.,CASSPKDIGGGELFF,TGTGCCAGCAGCCCAAAAGACATTGGAGGCGGGGAGCTGTTTTTT
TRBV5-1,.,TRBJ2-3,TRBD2,CASSFIRSGGGTDTQYF,TGCGCCAGCAGCTTCATCCGTAGCGGGGGTGGCACAGATACGCAGTATTTT
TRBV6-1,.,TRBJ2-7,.,CASSEGWGVSYEQYF,TGTGCCAGCAGTGAAGGTTGGGGAGTCTCCTACGAGCAGTACTTC
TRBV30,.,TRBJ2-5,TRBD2,CAWSVGGGYQETQYF,TGTGCCTGGAGTGTTGGCGGGGGGTACCAAGAGACCCAGTACTTC
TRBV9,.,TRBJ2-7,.,CASSVATGPSYEQYF,TGTGCCAGCAGCGTAGCTACAGGTCCGAGCTACGAGCAGTACTTC
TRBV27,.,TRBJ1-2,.,CASSLLGSYGYTF,TGTGCCAGCAGTTTATTGGGGAGCTATGGCTACACCTTC
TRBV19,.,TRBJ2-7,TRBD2,CATSRASGGASEQYF,TGTGCCACCTCCCGGGCTAGCGGGGGGGCCAGCGAGCAGTACTTC
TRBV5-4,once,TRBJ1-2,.,CASSSDPDGGWGYTF,TGTGCCAGCAGCTCAGACCCCGACGGGGGTTGGGGCTACACCTTC
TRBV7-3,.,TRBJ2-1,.,CASSLQTGDNEQFF,TGTGCCAGCAGCTTACAGACAGGAGACAATGAGCAGTTCTTC
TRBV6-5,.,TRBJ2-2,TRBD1,CASRGGQGYTGELFF,TGTGCCAGCAGGGGGGGACAGGGTTACACCGGGGAGCTGTTTTTT
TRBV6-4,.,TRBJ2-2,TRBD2,CASSPTPSGTSPGELFF,TGTGCCAGCTCCCCGACCCCTTCCGGGACTAGCCCCGGGGAGCTGTTTTTT